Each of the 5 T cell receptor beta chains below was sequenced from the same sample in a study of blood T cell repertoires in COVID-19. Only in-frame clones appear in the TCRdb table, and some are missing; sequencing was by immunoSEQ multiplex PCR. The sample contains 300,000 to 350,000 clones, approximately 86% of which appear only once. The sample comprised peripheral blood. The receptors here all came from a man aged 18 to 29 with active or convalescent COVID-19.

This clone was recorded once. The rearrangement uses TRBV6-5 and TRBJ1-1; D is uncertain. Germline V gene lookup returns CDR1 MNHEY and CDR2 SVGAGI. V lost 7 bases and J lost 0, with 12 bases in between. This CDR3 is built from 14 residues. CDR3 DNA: TGTGCCAGCACCAGGAGGCCCCTGAACACTGAAGCTTTCTTT. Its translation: CASTRRPLNTEAFF.

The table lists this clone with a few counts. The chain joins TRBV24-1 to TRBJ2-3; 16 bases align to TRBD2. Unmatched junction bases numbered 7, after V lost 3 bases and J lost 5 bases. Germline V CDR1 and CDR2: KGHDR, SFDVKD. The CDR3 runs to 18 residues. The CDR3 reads CATSDRGLAGGDVDTQYF. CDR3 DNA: TGTGCCACCAGTGATAGGGGACTAGCGGGAGGGGATGTAGATACGCAGTATTTT.

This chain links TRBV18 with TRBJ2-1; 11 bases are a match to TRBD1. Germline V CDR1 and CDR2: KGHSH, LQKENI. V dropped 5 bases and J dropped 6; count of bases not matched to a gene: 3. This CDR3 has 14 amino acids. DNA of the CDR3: TGTGCCAGCTCAGGACAGGGGGCCTTCAATGAGCAGTTCTTC. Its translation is CASSGQGAFNEQFF.

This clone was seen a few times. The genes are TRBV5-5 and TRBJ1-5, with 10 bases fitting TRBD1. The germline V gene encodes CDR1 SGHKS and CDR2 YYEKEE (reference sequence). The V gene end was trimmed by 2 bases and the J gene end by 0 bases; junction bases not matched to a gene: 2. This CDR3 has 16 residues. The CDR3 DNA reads TGTGCCAGCAGCTTACGACAGGGGGCTAGCAATCAGCCCCAGCATTTT. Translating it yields CASSLRQGASNQPQHF.

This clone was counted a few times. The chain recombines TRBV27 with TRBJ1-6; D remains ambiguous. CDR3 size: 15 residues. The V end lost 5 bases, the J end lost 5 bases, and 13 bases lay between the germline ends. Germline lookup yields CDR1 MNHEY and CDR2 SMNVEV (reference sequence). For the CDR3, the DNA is TGTGCCAGCAGTGCTTTGGCAGGCAATAATTCACCCCTCCACTTT. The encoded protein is CASSALAGNNSPLHF.